These 20 T cell receptor beta chains share one sample of origin, sequenced in a study of blood T cells in healthy people across ages. The second PCR ran about 7 to 12 cycles with a sample-barcoded 5' primer and J-beta primers. One entry per CDR3 protein, called by TCRdb with MiXCR from the 5' RACE reads. The profile shows under 2 million distinct CDR3 sequences, roughly a third of them singletons. Sequencing input: blood. Every receptor here comes from a woman aged 25 to 39 in good health.

This chain uses TRBV9 with TRBJ2-5; D gene uncertain. Between the trimmed V and J ends, which lost 5 bases and 4 bases, there was a span of 15 bases. Germline V gene sequence: CDR1 SGDLS, CDR2 YYNGEE. This CDR3 is 14 amino acids long. As DNA, the CDR3 is TGTGCCAGCAGTTCGGTCCTCGACGGAGAGACCCAGTACTTC. It encodes CASSSVLDGETQYF. The full variable domain, completed using reference TRBV9 and TRBJ2-5, is DSGVTQTPKHLITATGQRVTLRCSPRSGDLSVYWYQQSLDQGLQFLIQYYNGEERAKGNILERFSAQQFPDLHSELNLSSLELGDSALYFCASSSVLDGETQYFGPGTRLLVL.

The chain has TRBV21-1 and TRBJ2-3. TRBV21-1 is shown as a pseudogene. The CDR3 is 13 amino acids. This CDR3 is CASSATGTDTQYF. The CDR3, as DNA: TGTGCCAGCAGCGCGACCGGAACAGATACGCAGTATTTT.

The gene calls are TRBV10-3 and TRBJ2-1, with D tentatively TRBD2 (7 bases). The CDR3 has 18 residues. Germline CDR1 and CDR2: ENHRY and SYGVKD. Trimming took 3 bases from V and 3 from J, leaving 21 bases between them. The CDR3 loop is CAISDPGRGGLDYNEQFF. The CDR3 DNA reads TGTGCCATCAGTGACCCGGGGAGGGGGGGGTTGGACTACAATGAGCAGTTCTTC.

The genes are TRBV20-1 and TRBJ2-4; the match to TRBD2 covers 14 bases. Germline V gene lookup returns CDR1 DFQATT and CDR2 SNEGSKA (reference sequence). This CDR3 has 18 residues. Trimming at V came to 6 bases and at J to 0 bases, leaving 10 bases not matched to a gene. This CDR3 reads CSAQRLAGGPGAKNIQYF. The DNA for the CDR3 is TGCAGTGCCCAGAGACTAGCGGGAGGGCCGGGAGCCAAAAACATTCAGTACTTC.

The sample holds a few counts of this clonotype. The chain carries TRBV20-1 and TRBJ2-7, with D unresolved. V was clipped by 6 bases and J by 0 bases, with 9 bases between them. The CDR3 length is 12 residues. CDR1 is DFQATT, CDR2 SNEGSKA, per germline (reference sequence). This CDR3 reads CSAARGSYEQYF. In nucleotides, the CDR3 is TGCAGTGCCGCGCGCGGCTCCTACGAGCAGTACTTC.

The sample holds a few counts of this clonotype. The chain is built from TRBV15 and TRBJ2-4; 10 nucleotides match TRBD2. The CDR3 consists of 13 residues. Germline V gene lookup returns CDR1 LNHNV and CDR2 YYDKDF (reference sequence). Trimming removed 8 bases from V and 8 bases from J; junction bases left unmatched: 6. CDR3 in DNA: TGTGCCACCCTAAGCGGGAGGGAGGACATTCAGTACTTC. It translates to CATLSGREDIQYF.

This clonotype was detected a few times. The J gene is TRBJ2-2, the V gene TRBV7-3, with 10 nucleotides matching TRBD2. Germline CDR1 reads SGHTA; CDR2 reads FQGTGA. The length of the CDR3 is 15 residues. The V segment lost 5 bases and the J segment 7 bases; nucleotides outside the gene matches: 7. As DNA, the CDR3 is TGTGCCAGCAGCCCCAGCGGGAGGGGGAACGGGGAGCTGTTTTTT. It encodes CASSPSGRGNGELFF.

The rearrangement joins TRBV6-6 to TRBJ2-3; D remains unclear. The V end lost 8 bases, the J end lost 4 bases, and 16 bases lay between the germline ends. The CDR3 extends over 14 amino acids. Germline CDR1 MNHNY, CDR2 SVGAGI (reference sequence). The CDR3 sequence: CASSGVSRADTQYF. DNA of the CDR3: TGTGCCAGCTCGGGTGTCTCGCGCGCAGATACGCAGTATTTT.

The chain is built from TRBV10-3 and TRBJ2-1, with 15 bases matching TRBD2. The CDR3 loop spans 21 amino acids. Germline V gene lookup returns CDR1 ENHRY and CDR2 SYGVKD. V lost 6 bases and J lost 6; bases outside the gene matches: 21. CDR3 amino acids: CAIRDTHGTSGRIIGRNEQFF. CDR3 sequence (DNA): TGTGCCATCAGGGATACCCACGGGACTAGCGGGAGGATCATAGGTCGCAATGAGCAGTTCTTC.

The chain is built from TRBV28 and TRBJ2-7, with D tentatively TRBD1 (7 bases). Germline V gives CDR1 MDHEN, CDR2 SYDVKM. The V end was cut by 4 bases, the J end by 1 base, with 11 bases between. The CDR3 contains 14 residues. CDR3 in amino acids: CASSYQGGSYEQYF. DNA for the CDR3: TGTGCCAGCAGTTACCAGGGGGGTTCCTACGAGCAGTACTTC.

The genes are TRBV9 and TRBJ2-3; 10 bases align to TRBD2. The CDR3 is 16 amino acids. V dropped 4 bases and J dropped 3; count of bases not matched to a gene: 8. Germline V gene data show CDR1 as SGDLS and CDR2 as YYNGEE. The CDR3 DNA reads as TGTGCCAGCAGCCCGTCCATAGCGGGAGGTACAGATACGCAGTATTTT. Its protein product is CASSPSIAGGTDTQYF.

This clonotype was counted a single time. In DNA form, the CDR3 reads TGTGCCAGCAGCCAAGACCCCAGTGAGCAGTTCTTC. Its protein product is CASSQDPSEQFF. This chain links TRBV4-2 with TRBJ2-1; unclear D gene. The CDR3 has 12 residues. V gave up 0 bases and J gave up 9 bases, with 6 bases separating them. The V gene's germline CDR1 is LGHNA and CDR2 YNFKEQ.

This clonotype was counted only a few times. The rearrangement links TRBV12-3 or TRBV12-4 to TRBJ1-1; D call uncertain. This CDR3 has 15 amino acids. V was pared by 4 bases and J by 1 base, with 13 bases between. The CDR3 nucleotides read TGTGCCAGCAGTTCCGCAGGTAGGAAGAACACTGAAGCTTTCTTT. Translating gives CASSSAGRKNTEAFF.

The chain couples TRBV3-1 to TRBJ2-3; no clear D. The CDR3 is 18 amino acids. Trimming pared 0 bases from V and 3 bases from J, leaving 19 bases between. From germline, CDR1 is LGHDT and CDR2 YNNKEL (reference sequence). This chain's CDR3 is CASSQDPYRNAITDTQYF. CDR3 bases: TGTGCCAGCAGCCAAGATCCGTATCGGAACGCAATTACAGATACGCAGTATTTT.

In its sample, this clonotype was seen a few times. The chain uses TRBV7-2 and TRBJ2-1, with D unresolved. Germline assignment: CDR1 SGHTA and CDR2 FQGNSA. The CDR3 loop spans 14 amino acids. The V gene lost 2 bases and the J gene lost 3 bases, with 8 bases spanning the gap. The CDR3 region has the DNA TGTGCCAGCAGCTTATCCTTTGTCTACAATGAGCAGTTCTTC. Protein sequence: CASSLSFVYNEQFF.

A word on this clonotype: The junction departs from the called germline gene at one end, perhaps through a read error. V gene TRBV6-1 combines with J gene TRBJ2-5; D is undetermined. CDR1 is MNHNS, CDR2 SASEGT, per germline. The CDR3 has 14 amino acids. The CDR3: CASSEAFNPYEHYF. CDR3 nucleotides: TGTGCCAGCAGCGAAGCCTTCAATCCCTACGAGCACTACTTC.

This clonotype was seen only a few times. The V gene is TRBV7-9, the J gene TRBJ1-1; no firm D call. Trimming removed 4 bases from V and 0 bases from J, with 12 bases in between. Germline loops: CDR1 SEHNR, CDR2 FQNEAQ (reference sequence). The CDR3 loop spans 15 amino acids. The CDR3 here is CASSSPERMNTEAFF. The DNA for the CDR3 is TGTGCCAGCAGCTCCCCCGAACGGATGAACACTGAAGCTTTCTTT.

This clonotype was seen a handful of times. The V gene is TRBV2, the J gene TRBJ2-1; 12 bases agree with TRBD2. Germline V gene lookup returns CDR1 SNHLY and CDR2 FYNNEI. Trimming at V came to 6 bases and at J to 6 bases, leaving 9 bases not matched to a gene. The CDR3 runs to 16 residues. The CDR3, as DNA: TGTGCCAGCAGGGATCCTAGCGGGGGGGCCGGCAATGAGCAGTTCTTC. It codes for CASRDPSGGAGNEQFF.

The chain employs TRBV4-1 and TRBJ2-6; 8 nucleotides align to TRBD1. The germline gives CDR1 MGHRA, CDR2 YSYEKL. Trimming took 2 bases from V and 1 from J; bases not matched to a gene: 13. The CDR3 is 20 residues long. The CDR3 is CASSQLLSGQEGSGANVLTF. The DNA of the CDR3 is TGCGCCAGCAGCCAACTCCTCTCGGGACAGGAGGGGTCTGGGGCCAACGTCCTGACTTTC.

The rearrangement joins TRBV10-3 to TRBJ1-5; D not resolved. There are 17 residues in the CDR3. Germline V lookup: CDR1 ENHRY, CDR2 SYGVKD. The V end lost 0 bases, the J end lost 5 bases, and 17 bases lay between the germline ends. The chain's CDR3 is CAISESSVDWNDQPQHF. The CDR3 region has the DNA TGTGCCATCAGTGAGTCGTCGGTAGACTGGAATGATCAGCCCCAGCATTTT.